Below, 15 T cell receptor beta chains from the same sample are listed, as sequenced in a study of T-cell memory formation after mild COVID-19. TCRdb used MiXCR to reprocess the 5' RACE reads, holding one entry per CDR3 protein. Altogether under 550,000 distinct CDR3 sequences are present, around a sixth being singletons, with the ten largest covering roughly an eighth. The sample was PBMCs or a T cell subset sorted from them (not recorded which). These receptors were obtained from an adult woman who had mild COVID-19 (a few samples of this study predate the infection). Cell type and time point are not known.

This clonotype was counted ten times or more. Here the CDR3 reads CASTAGLARFHEQYF. In nucleotides, the CDR3 is TGTGCCAGCACCGCCGGACTAGCGCGGTTTCACGAGCAGTACTTC. This rearrangement joins TRBV5-4 to TRBJ2-7; TRBD2 matches at 9 bases. CDR3 length: 15 residues. V lost 6 bases, J lost 5 bases, and 12 bases stayed unmatched. Germline-derived CDR1 and CDR2 are SGHNT and YYREEE (reference sequence).

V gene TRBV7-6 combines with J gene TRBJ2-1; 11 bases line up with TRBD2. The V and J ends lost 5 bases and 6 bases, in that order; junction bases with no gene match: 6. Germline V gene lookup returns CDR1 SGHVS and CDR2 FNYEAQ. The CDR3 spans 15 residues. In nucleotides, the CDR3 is TGTGCCAGCAGCCGCGCTAGCGGGAGGATCAATGAGCAGTTCTTC. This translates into CASSRASGRINEQFF.

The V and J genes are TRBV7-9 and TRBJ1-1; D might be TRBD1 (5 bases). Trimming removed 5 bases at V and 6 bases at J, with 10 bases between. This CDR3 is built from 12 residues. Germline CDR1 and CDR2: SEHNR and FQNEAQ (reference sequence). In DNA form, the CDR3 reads TGTGCCAGCAGCCAGGGAAACGCTGAAGCTTTCTTT. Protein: CASSQGNAEAFF. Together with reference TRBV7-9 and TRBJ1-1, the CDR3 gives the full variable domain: DTGVSQNPRHKITKRGQNVTFRCDPISEHNRLYWYRQTLGQGPEFLTYFQNEAQLEKSRLLSDRFSAERPKGSFSTLEIQRTEQGDSAMYLCASSQGNAEAFFGQGTRLTVV.

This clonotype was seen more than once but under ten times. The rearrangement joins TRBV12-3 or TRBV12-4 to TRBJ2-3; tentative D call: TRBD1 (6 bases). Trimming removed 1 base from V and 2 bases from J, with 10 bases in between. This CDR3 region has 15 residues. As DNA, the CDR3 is TGTGCCAGCAGTTTAGGGACAGCGTACACAGATACGCAGTATTTT. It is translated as CASSLGTAYTDTQYF.

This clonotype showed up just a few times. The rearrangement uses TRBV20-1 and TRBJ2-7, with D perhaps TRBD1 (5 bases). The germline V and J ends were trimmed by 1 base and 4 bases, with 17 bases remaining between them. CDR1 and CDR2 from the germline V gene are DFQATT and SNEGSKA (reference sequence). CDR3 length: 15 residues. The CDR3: CSARVLRAHLYEQYF. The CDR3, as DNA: TGCAGTGCTAGAGTCCTCAGGGCGCACCTTTACGAGCAGTACTTC.

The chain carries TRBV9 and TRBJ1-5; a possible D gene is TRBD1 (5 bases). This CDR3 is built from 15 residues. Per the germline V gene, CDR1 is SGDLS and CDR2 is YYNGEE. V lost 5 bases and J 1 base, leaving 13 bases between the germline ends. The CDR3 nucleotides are TGTGCCAGCAGTGAAGGGGACGGGAGCAATCAGCCCCAGCATTTT. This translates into CASSEGDGSNQPQHF.

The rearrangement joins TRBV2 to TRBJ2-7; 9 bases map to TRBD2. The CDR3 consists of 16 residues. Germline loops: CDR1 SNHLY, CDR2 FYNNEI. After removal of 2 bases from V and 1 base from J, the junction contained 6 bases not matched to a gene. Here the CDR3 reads CASSELIAGVSYEQYF. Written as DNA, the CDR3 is TGTGCCAGCAGTGAATTAATAGCGGGAGTTTCCTACGAGCAGTACTTC. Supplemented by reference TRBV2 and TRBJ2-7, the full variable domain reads EPEVTQTPSHQVTQMGQEVILRCVPISNHLYFYWYRQILGQKVEFLVSFYNNEISEKSEIFDDQFSVERPDGSNFTLKIRSTKLEDSAMYFCASSELIAGVSYEQYFGPGTRLTVT.

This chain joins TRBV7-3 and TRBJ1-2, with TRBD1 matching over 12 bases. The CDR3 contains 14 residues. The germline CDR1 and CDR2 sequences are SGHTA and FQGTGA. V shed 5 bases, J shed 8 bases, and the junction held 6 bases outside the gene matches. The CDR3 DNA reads TGTGCCAGCAGCAGGGGACAGGGGGCTGGCGGCTACACCTTC. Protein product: CASSRGQGAGGYTF.

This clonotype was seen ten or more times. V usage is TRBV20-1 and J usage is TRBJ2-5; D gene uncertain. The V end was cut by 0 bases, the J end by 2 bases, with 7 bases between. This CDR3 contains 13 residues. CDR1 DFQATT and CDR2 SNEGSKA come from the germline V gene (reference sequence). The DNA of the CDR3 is TGCAGTGCTAGAGATCCACAGCAAGAGACCCAGTACTTC. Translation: CSARDPQQETQYF.

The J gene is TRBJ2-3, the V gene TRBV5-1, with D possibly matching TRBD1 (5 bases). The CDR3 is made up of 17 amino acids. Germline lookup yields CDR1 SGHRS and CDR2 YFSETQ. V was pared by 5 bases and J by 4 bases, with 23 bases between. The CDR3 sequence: CASRGIQAPNLPDTQYF. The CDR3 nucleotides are TGCGCCAGCAGGGGGATACAGGCGCCGAATCTCCCAGATACGCAGTATTTT.

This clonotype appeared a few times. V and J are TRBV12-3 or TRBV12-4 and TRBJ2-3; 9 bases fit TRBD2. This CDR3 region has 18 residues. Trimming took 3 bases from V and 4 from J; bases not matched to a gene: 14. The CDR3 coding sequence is TGTGCCAGCAGTTTTTCGGACTGGGTGGCGGGAGGGCCAGATACGCAGTATTTT. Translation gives CASSFSDWVAGGPDTQYF.

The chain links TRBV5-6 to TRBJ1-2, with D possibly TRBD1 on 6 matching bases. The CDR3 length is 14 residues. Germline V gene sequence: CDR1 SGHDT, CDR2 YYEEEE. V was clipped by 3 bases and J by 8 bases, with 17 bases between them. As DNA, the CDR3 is TGTGCCAGCAGCTCGCACCCACAGGGCTCCGGCTACACCTTC. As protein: CASSSHPQGSGYTF.

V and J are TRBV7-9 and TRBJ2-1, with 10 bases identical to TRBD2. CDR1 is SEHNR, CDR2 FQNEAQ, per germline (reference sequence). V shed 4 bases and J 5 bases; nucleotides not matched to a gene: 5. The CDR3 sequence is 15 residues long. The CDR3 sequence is CASSSSGSLDNEQFF. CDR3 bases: TGTGCCAGCAGCTCTAGCGGGAGTTTGGACAATGAGCAGTTCTTC. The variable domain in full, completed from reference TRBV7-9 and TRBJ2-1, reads DTGVSQNPRHKITKRGQNVTFRCDPISEHNRLYWYRQTLGQGPEFLTYFQNEAQLEKSRLLSDRFSAERPKGSFSTLEIQRTEQGDSAMYLCASSSSGSLDNEQFFGPGTRLTVL.

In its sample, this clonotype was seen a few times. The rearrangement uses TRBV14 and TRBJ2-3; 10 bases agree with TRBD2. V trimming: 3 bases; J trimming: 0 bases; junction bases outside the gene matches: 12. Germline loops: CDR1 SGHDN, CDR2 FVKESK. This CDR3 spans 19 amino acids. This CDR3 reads CASSHRYSGRRWSTDTQYF. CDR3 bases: TGTGCCAGCAGCCACAGATATAGCGGGAGGCGTTGGAGCACAGATACGCAGTATTTT.

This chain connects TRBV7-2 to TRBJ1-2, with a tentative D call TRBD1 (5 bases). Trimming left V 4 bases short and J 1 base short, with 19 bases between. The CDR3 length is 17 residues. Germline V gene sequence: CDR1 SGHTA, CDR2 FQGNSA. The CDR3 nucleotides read TGTGCCAGCAGCTCCCTGTTTGGGGGTGGGCTTAACTATGGCTACACCTTC. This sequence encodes CASSSLFGGGLNYGYTF.